Below are 3 T cell receptor beta chains sequenced from a single sample in a study of blood T cell repertoires in COVID-19. Using immunoSEQ multiplex PCR, the repertoire was profiled, and TCRdb retains in-frame clones only, with some absent. Of over 200,000 clones listed, roughly 87% are singletons. Material for sequencing was peripheral blood. These receptors were obtained from a man aged 35 to 55 with active or convalescent COVID-19.

The J gene is TRBJ2-5, the V gene TRBV19, with D perhaps TRBD2 (7 bases). There are 13 residues in the CDR3. The germline V gene has CDR1 LNHDA and CDR2 SQIVND (reference sequence). With 11 bases removed from V and 7 bases from J, the gap between germline ends came to 20 bases. The CDR3 here is CARTPGGNGTQYF. The CDR3 DNA is TGTGCCCGCACACCGGGGGGCAATGGGACCCAGTACTTC.

The chain couples TRBV12-3 or TRBV12-4 to TRBJ2-5, with D uncertain. The CDR3 sequence is 12 residues long. Trimming removed 6 bases from V and 4 bases from J, with 9 bases in between. The CDR3 region is CASSYTTETQYF. In DNA, the CDR3 is TGTGCCAGCAGCTACACTACAGAGACCCAGTACTTC.

Notes on this clone: A read error may account for a junction end that differs from germline. The chain carries TRBV5-1 and TRBJ1-1; D may be TRBD1 (5 bases). The CDR3 is 13 amino acids. Germline values: CDR1 SGHRS, CDR2 YFSETQ. This CDR3 reads CASSFSVDTEAFF. CDR3 sequence (DNA): TGCGCCAGCAGCTTCTCTGTGGACACAGAAGCTTTCTTT. The variable domain in full, with the rest retrieved from reference TRBV5-1 and TRBJ1-1, is KAGVTQTPRYLIKTRGQQVTLSCSPISGHRSVSWYQQTPGQGLQFLFEYFSETQRNKGNFPGRFSGRQFSNSRSEMNVSTLELGDSALYLCASSFSVDTEAFFGQGTRLTVV.